One and the same sample provided the 13 T cell receptor beta chains below, sequenced in a study of blood T cell repertoires in COVID-19. Clones were sequenced by immunoSEQ multiplex PCR, and TCRdb holds only the in-frame ones, with some missing. The profile shows under 500,000 clones, approximately 90% of them singletons. The sequencing input was PBMCs or T cells enriched from blood (not recorded which). The source is a man younger than 45 who had recovered from COVID-19.

The gene calls are TRBV19 and TRBJ1-4, with 7 bases matching TRBD1. Per the germline V gene, CDR1 is LNHDA and CDR2 is SQIVND (reference sequence). V shed 6 bases and J 6 bases; nucleotides not matched to a gene: 7. The CDR3 has 14 residues. CDR3 coding DNA: TGTGCCAGTAGCCGCCGGGACAGAGATGAAAAACTGTTTTTT. Protein product: CASSRRDRDEKLFF.

The chain carries TRBV29-1 and TRBJ2-5; 7 nucleotides agree with TRBD1. The CDR3 extends over 14 amino acids. J gave up 1 base and V 7 bases, and 9 bases lay outside the gene matches. CDR1 is SQVTM, CDR2 ANQGSEA, per germline. The CDR3 DNA sequence: TGCAGCGGCAAGTCCGGGACAGTCCAAGAGACCCAGTACTTC. It encodes CSGKSGTVQETQYF.

Here the CDR3 DNA reads TGTGCCAGCAAGGAGAGCAATCAGCCCCAGCATTTT. Amino acids: CASKESNQPQHF. The rearrangement uses TRBV6-5 and TRBJ1-5; D is uncertain. This CDR3 has 12 amino acids. CDR1 is MNHEY, CDR2 SVGAGI, per germline. V was trimmed by 7 bases and J by 1 base, leaving 5 bases between them.

This clone was seen more than once but under ten times. The chain links TRBV11-2 to TRBJ1-6; 12 nucleotides match TRBD1. The CDR3 consists of 15 residues. Germline CDR1 SGHAT, CDR2 FQNNGV. V shed 5 bases and J 9 bases; nucleotides not matched to a gene: 5. CDR3 residues: CASSVGTGGGSPLHF. CDR3 DNA sequence: TGTGCCAGCAGCGTAGGGACAGGGGGCGGTTCACCCCTCCACTTT.

The DNA of the CDR3 is TGTGCCAGCATAGGGACAGGGGTCAGAAATCAGCCCCAGCATTTT. It yields the protein CASIGTGVRNQPQHF. The rearrangement links TRBV28 to TRBJ1-5; 10 bases are shared with TRBD1. This CDR3 spans 15 amino acids. V gave up 7 bases and J gave up 4 bases; unmatched junction bases: 7. CDR1 and CDR2 from the germline V gene are MDHEN and SYDVKM. Complete variable domain (other parts from reference TRBV28 and TRBJ1-5): DVKVTQSSRYLVKRTGEKVFLECVQDMDHENMFWYRQDPGLGLRLIYFSYDVKMKEKGDIPEGYSVSREKKERFSLILESASTNQTSMYLCASIGTGVRNQPQHFGDGTRLSIL.

This sequence joins TRBV28 and TRBJ2-7; 8 positions match TRBD2. Germline V CDR1 and CDR2: MDHEN, SYDVKM. The ends lost 2 bases at V and 6 bases at J; junction bases unmatched: 6. The CDR3 spans 14 residues. The CDR3 DNA sequence: TGTGCCAGCAGTTTAACTAGCGGAGGGGGCGAGCAGTACTTC. This encodes CASSLTSGGGEQYF. Based on the CDR3 plus reference TRBV28 and TRBJ2-7, the full variable domain is DVKVTQSSRYLVKRTGEKVFLECVQDMDHENMFWYRQDPGLGLRLIYFSYDVKMKEKGDIPEGYSVSREKKERFSLILESASTNQTSMYLCASSLTSGGGEQYFGPGTRLTVT.

The chain combines TRBV27 with TRBJ2-2, with 12 bases that match TRBD2. There are 21 residues in the CDR3. Per the germline V gene, CDR1 is MNHEY and CDR2 is SMNVEV (reference sequence). V lost 3 bases to trimming and J lost 4 bases; unmatched junction nucleotides: 18. The CDR3: CASSFPGPSGREGPSTGELFF. The DNA for the CDR3 is TGTGCCAGCAGTTTTCCCGGGCCTAGCGGGAGGGAGGGGCCGAGCACCGGGGAGCTGTTTTTT.

This chain links TRBV9 with TRBJ2-1; TRBD1 is a possible D gene (6 bases). Germline V gene sequence: CDR1 SGDLS, CDR2 YYNGEE. The CDR3 loop spans 16 amino acids. Between the trimmed V and J ends, which lost 0 bases and 3 bases, there was a span of 13 bases. The CDR3 bases are TGTGCCAGCAGCGTAGGTTTACAGGGAAACTACAATGAGCAGTTCTTC. It translates to CASSVGLQGNYNEQFF.

The chain couples TRBV18 to TRBJ1-1; possible D gene TRBD1, 5 bases. Germline-derived CDR1 and CDR2 are KGHSH and LQKENI. This CDR3 comprises 12 residues. V lost 6 bases to trimming and J lost 7 bases, with 12 bases between them. The chain's CDR3 is CASSPQGFEAFF. The DNA for the CDR3 is TGTGCCAGCTCCCCCCAGGGATTTGAAGCTTTCTTT.

The chain is built from TRBV10-2 and TRBJ1-1; maybe TRBD1 (5 bases). The CDR3 totals 13 residues. V lost 7 bases and J lost 4, with 13 bases in between. Germline CDR1 reads WSHSY; CDR2 reads SAAADI. CDR3 in amino acids: CASTGQQATEAFF. For the CDR3, the DNA is TGCGCCAGCACCGGGCAACAGGCCACTGAAGCTTTCTTT.

This clone was counted between two and nine times. The chain has TRBV20-1 and TRBJ1-2; D ambiguous. Trimming took 5 bases from V and 1 from J, leaving 5 bases between them. Germline lookup yields CDR1 DFQATT and CDR2 SNEGSKA (reference sequence). The CDR3 has 11 amino acids. CDR3 protein: CSAPRNYGYTF. DNA for the CDR3: TGCAGTGCTCCGCGTAACTATGGCTACACCTTC.

The chain employs TRBV3-1 (or the pseudogene TRBV3-2) and TRBJ2-7, with D possibly TRBD2 on 5 matching bases. CDR1 is LGHDT and CDR2 is YNNKEL in the germline V gene (reference sequence). V lost 0 bases and J lost 3, with 12 bases in between. The CDR3 is 15 amino acids. The CDR3 is CASSQDWTPNYEQYF. The CDR3 DNA reads TGTGCCAGCAGCCAAGACTGGACTCCTAACTACGAGCAGTACTTC.

V and J are TRBV21-1 and TRBJ2-1; the DNA was not used to check the table's D call, TRBD1. TRBV21-1 is reported as a pseudogene. The CDR3 sequence is 14 residues long. This CDR3 reads CASMAGDLGNEQFF. Here the CDR3 DNA reads TGTGCCAGCATGGCAGGGGATCTTGGGAATGAGCAGTTCTTC.